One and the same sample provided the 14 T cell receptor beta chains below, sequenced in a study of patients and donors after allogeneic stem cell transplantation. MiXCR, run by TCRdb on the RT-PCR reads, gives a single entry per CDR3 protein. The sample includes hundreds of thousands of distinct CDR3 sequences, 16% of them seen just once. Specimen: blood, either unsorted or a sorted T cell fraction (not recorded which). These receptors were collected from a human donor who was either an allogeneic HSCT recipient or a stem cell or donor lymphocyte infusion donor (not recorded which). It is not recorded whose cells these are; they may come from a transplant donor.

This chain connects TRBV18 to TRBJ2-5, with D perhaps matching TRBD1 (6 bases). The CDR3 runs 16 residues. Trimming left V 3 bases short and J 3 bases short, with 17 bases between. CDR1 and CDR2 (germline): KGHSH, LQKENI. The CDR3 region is CASSPLSGQGKETQYF. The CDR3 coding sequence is TGTGCCAGCTCACCGCTATCGGGACAAGGAAAAGAGACCCAGTACTTC.

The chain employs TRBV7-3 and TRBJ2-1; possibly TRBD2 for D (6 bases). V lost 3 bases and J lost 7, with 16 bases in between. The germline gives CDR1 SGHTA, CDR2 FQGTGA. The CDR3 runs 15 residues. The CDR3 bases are TGTGCCAGCAGCTTTGACGGGAGTCAGGTGAATGAGCAGTTCTTC. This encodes CASSFDGSQVNEQFF.

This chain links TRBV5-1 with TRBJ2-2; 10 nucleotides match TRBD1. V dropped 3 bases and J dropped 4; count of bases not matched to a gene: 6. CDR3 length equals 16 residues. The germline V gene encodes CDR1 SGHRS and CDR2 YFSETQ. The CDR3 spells CASSWWGQGITGELFF. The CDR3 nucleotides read TGCGCCAGCAGCTGGTGGGGACAGGGGATCACCGGGGAGCTGTTTTTT.

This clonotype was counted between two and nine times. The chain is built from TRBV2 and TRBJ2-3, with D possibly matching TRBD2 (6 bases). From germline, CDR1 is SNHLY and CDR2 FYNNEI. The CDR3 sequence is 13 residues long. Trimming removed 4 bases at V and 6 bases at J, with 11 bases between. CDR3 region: CASSVYLADTQYF. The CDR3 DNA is TGTGCCAGCAGTGTTTACCTAGCGGATACGCAGTATTTT. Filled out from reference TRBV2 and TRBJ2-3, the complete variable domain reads EPEVTQTPSHQVTQMGQEVILRCVPISNHLYFYWYRQILGQKVEFLVSFYNNEISEKSEIFDDQFSVERPDGSNFTLKIRSTKLEDSAMYFCASSVYLADTQYFGPGTRLTVL.

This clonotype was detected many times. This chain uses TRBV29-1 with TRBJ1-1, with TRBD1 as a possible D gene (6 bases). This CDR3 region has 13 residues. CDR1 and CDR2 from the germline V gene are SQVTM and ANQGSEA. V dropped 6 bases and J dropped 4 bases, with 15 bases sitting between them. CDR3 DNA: TGCAGCGTAGATGCAAGGGGGGGCACTGAAGCTTTCTTT. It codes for CSVDARGGTEAFF.

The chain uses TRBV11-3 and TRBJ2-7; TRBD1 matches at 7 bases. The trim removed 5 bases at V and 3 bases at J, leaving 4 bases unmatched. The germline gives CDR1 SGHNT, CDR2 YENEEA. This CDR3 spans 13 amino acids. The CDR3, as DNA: TGTGCCAGCAGCATGGACAGGATCTACGAGCAGTACTTC. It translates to CASSMDRIYEQYF.

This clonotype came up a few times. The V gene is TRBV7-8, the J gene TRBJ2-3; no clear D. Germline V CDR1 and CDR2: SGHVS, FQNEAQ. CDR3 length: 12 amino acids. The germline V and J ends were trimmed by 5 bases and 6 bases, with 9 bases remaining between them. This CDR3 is CASSLTYDTQYF. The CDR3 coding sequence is TGTGCCAGCAGCCTTACGTACGATACGCAGTATTTT.

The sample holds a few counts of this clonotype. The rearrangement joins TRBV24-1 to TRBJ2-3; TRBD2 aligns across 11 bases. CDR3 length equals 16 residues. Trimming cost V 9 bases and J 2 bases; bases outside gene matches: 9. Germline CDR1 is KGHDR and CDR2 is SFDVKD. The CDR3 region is CATGSRLAGLTDTQYF. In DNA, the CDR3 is TGTGCCACCGGTTCCAGACTAGCGGGACTCACAGATACGCAGTATTTT.

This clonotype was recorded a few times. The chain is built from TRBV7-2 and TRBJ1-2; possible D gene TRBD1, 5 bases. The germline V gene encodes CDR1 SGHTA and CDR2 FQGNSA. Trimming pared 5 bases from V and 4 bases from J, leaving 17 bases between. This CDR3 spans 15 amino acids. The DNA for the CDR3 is TGTGCCAGCAGCAAGGGGAGCCCTGCAGGCTATGGCTACACCTTC. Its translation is CASSKGSPAGYGYTF.

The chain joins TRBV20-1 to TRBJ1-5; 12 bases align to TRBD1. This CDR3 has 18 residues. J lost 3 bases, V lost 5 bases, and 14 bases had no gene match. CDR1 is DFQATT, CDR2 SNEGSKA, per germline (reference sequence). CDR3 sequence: CSAQTVTGTGGLNQPQHF. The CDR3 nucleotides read TGCAGTGCTCAAACGGTTACCGGGACAGGGGGCCTCAATCAGCCCCAGCATTTT.

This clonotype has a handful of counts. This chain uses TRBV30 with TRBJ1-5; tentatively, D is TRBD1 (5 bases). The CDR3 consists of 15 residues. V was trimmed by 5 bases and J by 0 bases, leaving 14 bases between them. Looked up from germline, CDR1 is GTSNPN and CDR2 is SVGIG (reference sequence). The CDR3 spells CAWSWGSGSNQPQHF. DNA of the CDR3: TGTGCCTGGTCTTGGGGGAGTGGTAGCAATCAGCCCCAGCATTTT. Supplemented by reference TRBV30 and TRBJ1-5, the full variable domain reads SQTIHQWPATLVQPVGSPLSLECTVEGTSNPNLYWYRQAAGRGLQLLFYSVGIGQISSEVPQNLSASRPQDRQFILSSKKLLLSDSGFYLCAWSWGSGSNQPQHFGDGTRLSIL.

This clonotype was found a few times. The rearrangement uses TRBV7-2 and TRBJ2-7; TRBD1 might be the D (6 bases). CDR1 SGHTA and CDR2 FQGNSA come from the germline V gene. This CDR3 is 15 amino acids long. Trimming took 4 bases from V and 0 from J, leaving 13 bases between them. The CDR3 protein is CASSSRQDSSYEQYF. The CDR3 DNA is TGTGCCAGCAGCTCCAGACAGGACAGCTCCTACGAGCAGTACTTC.

In nucleotides, the CDR3 is TGTGCCAGCAGCTTAGGTTATGGCGGGGGGGAAACAGATACGCAGTATTTT. Residues: CASSLGYGGGETDTQYF. This chain uses TRBV7-2 with TRBJ2-3, with 9 bases identical to TRBD2. The J segment lost 3 bases and the V segment lost 1 base, leaving 8 bases of the junction unmatched. Germline CDR1 SGHTA, CDR2 FQGNSA. The CDR3 loop spans 17 amino acids. The whole variable domain, remainder taken from reference TRBV7-2 and TRBJ2-3, is GAGVSQSPSNKVTEKGKDVELRCDPISGHTALYWYRQSLGQGLEFLIYFQGNSAPDKSGLPSDRFSAERTGGSVSTLTIQRTQQEDSAVYLCASSLGYGGGETDTQYFGPGTRLTVL.

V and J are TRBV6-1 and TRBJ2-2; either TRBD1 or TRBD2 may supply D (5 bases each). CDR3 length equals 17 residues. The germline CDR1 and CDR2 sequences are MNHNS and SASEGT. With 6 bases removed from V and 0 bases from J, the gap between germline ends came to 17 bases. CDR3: CASRGVSGRANTGELFF. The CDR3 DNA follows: TGTGCCAGCAGGGGGGTGTCGGGTCGCGCGAACACCGGGGAGCTGTTTTTT.